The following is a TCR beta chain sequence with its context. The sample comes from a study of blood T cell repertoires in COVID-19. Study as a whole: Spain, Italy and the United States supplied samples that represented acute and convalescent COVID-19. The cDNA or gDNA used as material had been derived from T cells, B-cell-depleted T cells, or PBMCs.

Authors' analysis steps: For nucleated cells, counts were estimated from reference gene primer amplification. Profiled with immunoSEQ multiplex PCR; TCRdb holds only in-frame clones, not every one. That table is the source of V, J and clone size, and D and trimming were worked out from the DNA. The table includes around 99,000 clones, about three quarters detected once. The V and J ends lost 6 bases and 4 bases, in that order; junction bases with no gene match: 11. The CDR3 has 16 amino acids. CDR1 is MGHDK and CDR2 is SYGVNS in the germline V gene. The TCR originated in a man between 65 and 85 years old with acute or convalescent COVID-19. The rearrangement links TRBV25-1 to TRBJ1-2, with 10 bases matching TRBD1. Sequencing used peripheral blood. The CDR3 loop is CASRGEPGQGSYGYTF. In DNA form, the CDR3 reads TGTGCCAGCAGGGGTGAGCCGGGACAGGGGAGCTATGGCTACACCTTC.